Described below is a single T cell receptor beta chain sequence and its context. This sample is drawn from a study of T cells in Graves' hyperthyroidism and ophthalmopathy. Germline CDR1 and CDR2: SGHAT and FQNNGV. Trimming took 5 bases from V and 2 from J; bases not matched to a gene: 9. The CDR3 length is 15 residues. TCR beta CDR3 regions were amplified from RNA. Initially, a first-round RT-PCR of the TCR CDR3 employed the HTBI primer set. In TCRdb, the multiplex PCR reads were re-called with MiXCR into one record per CDR3 protein. The table includes some 500,000 distinct CDR3 sequences, under 15% detected once.

This sequence originates from a woman between 18 and 30 years old with Graves' hyperthyroidism. The chain employs TRBV11-2 and TRBJ2-7; TRBD2 aligns across 7 bases. The specimen sequenced was blood. The CDR3 bases are TGTGCCAGCAGCACAGGCCGGGACTACACCTACGAGCAGTACTTC. This codes for CASSTGRDYTYEQYF.